A selection of T cell receptor beta chains follows, all from one sample in a study of T cells after yellow fever vaccination. TCRdb re-called the 5' RACE reads through MiXCR, storing one row per CDR3 protein. The table records around 310,000 distinct CDR3 sequences, approximately 3.9% of them present only once. Sequencing was performed on PBMCs, taken 5 days after the yellow fever booster vaccination. These receptors were taken from a man aged 18 to 30 who received the YFV17D yellow fever vaccine. Each CDR3 is given with its conserved first and last residue. D genes are given only for firm matches. Expanded clones get a size class; other rows say once, few or many, or leave the size out.

V gene,D gene,clone size,J gene,CDR3 DNA,CDR3 protein
TRBV4-2,TRBD2,-,TRBJ2-1,TGTGCCAGCAGCCACACTAGCGGGGGGGCTGCTGAGCAGTTCTTC,CASSHTSGGAAEQFF
TRBV5-1,-,-,TRBJ2-3,TGCGCCAGCAGCCCGACAGGAACCACAGATACGCAGTATTTT,CASSPTGTTDTQYF
TRBV10-3,-,-,TRBJ2-5,TGTGCCATCAGTGACCCTCTCGGGGCGGGAGAGACCCAGTACTTC,CAISDPLGAGETQYF
TRBV5-5,-,-,TRBJ2-3,TGTGCCAGCAGCTTGGTGAAAGTGGGGGAAGATACGCAGTATTTT,CASSLVKVGEDTQYF
TRBV30,-,-,TRBJ2-7,TGTGCCTGTAGGGGATTCTACGAGCAGTACTTC,CACRGFYEQYF
TRBV7-9,-,-,TRBJ2-3,TGTGCCAGCAGCCAGGACCCCACAGATACGCAGTATTTT,CASSQDPTDTQYF
TRBV7-9,-,-,TRBJ1-2,TGTGCCAGCACCCGAACGGGAGTTAGCTATGGCTACACCTTC,CASTRTGVSYGYTF
TRBV5-1,TRBD1,many,TRBJ2-5,TGCGCCAGCAGCTGGACAGGGAGCTGGGGAGAGACCCAGTACTTC,CASSWTGSWGETQYF
TRBV6-5,TRBD1,few,TRBJ2-3,TGTGCCAGCAGTTACCGACAGGGGGCTTTTCATTTT,CASSYRQGAFHF
TRBV19,-,-,TRBJ2-5,TGTGCCAGTAGAGGAATACCCCAAGAGACCCAGTACTTC,CASRGIPQETQYF
TRBV7-2,-,many,TRBJ2-5,TGTGCCAGCAGGCGTGGGGGCGAAGAGACCCAGTACTTC,CASRRGGEETQYF
TRBV30,-,many,TRBJ2-2,TGTGCCTGGAGTGGTGGGGCAAGAACCGGGGAGCTGTTTTTT,CAWSGGARTGELFF
TRBV4-3,-,many,TRBJ1-4,TGCGCCAGCAGCAAAGAGGGAACGGGAGAAAAACTGTTTTTT,CASSKEGTGEKLFF
TRBV6-2/TRBV6-3,-,-,TRBJ2-3,TGTGCCAGCGCGGCCACAGATACGCAGTATTTT,CASAATDTQYF
TRBV28,-,many,TRBJ2-5,TGTGCCAGCAGCATTCCTTCTCGGGCAGAGACCCAGTACTTC,CASSIPSRAETQYF
TRBV5-1,-,few,TRBJ2-3,TGCGCCAGCACCGTGGGCCCAGGCCCAGATACGCAGTATTTT,CASTVGPGPDTQYF
TRBV2,-,-,TRBJ2-3,TGTGCCAGCAGTGGTCAAGGCACAGATACGCAGTATTTT,CASSGQGTDTQYF
TRBV19,TRBD2,-,TRBJ2-5,TGTGCCAGTAGTATCACCCGCGGACTAGCGGGTCTGGAGACCCAGTACTTC,CASSITRGLAGLETQYF
TRBV4-3,TRBD2,few,TRBJ2-2,TGCGCCAGCAGCCGCCGGAGACCTGGGACTAGCGGGGGGACGAACACCGGGGAGCTGTTTTTT,CASSRRRPGTSGGTNTGELFF
TRBV24-1,-,many,TRBJ2-1,TGTGCCACCAGTGATTGGAGGGGGGCCTCCTCCTACAATGAGCAGTTCTTC,CATSDWRGASSYNEQFF
TRBV7-2,TRBD2,many,TRBJ2-5,TGTGCCAGCAGCCCGGGGGGGACCAAGGAGACCCAGTACTTC,CASSPGGTKETQYF
TRBV5-1,-,few,TRBJ2-1,TGCGCCAGCAGCTTGGACTCAGGGTATGAGCAGTTCTTC,CASSLDSGYEQFF
TRBV19,-,few,TRBJ1-6,TGTGCCAGTAGGGGACATAGGGGTAATAATTCACCCCTCCACTTT,CASRGHRGNNSPLHF
TRBV4-2,-,-,TRBJ2-5,TGTGCCAGCAGCCAAGGTGCGGTCCAGTTCCAAGAGACCCAGTACTTC,CASSQGAVQFQETQYF
TRBV12-3/TRBV12-4,-,few,TRBJ1-1,TGTGCCAGCAGAGGTAGTTACACTGAAGCTTTCTTT,CASRGSYTEAFF
TRBV7-2,TRBD1,many,TRBJ1-1,TGTGCCAGCAGCGGGGGCGGGACAGTGAACACTGAAGCTTTCTTT,CASSGGGTVNTEAFF
TRBV7-2,TRBD2,-,TRBJ2-7,TGTGCCAGCAGCTTAGGCGGGGGGGCCTCCTACGAGCAGTACTTC,CASSLGGGASYEQYF
TRBV15,-,few,TRBJ2-2,TGTGCCACCAGCGGCTACACCGGGGAGCTGTTTTTT,CATSGYTGELFF